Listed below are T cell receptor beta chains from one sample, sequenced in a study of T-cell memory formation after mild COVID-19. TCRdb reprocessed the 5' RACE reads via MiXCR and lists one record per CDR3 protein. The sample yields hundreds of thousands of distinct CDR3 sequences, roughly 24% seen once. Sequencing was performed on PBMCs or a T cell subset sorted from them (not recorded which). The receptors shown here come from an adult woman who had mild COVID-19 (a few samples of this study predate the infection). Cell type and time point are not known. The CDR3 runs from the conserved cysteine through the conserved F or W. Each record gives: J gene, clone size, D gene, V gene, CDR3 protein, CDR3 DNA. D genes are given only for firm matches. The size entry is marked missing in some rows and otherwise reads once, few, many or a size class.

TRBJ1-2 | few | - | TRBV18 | CASSPTKGIRYGYTF | TGTGCCAGCTCACCTACGAAGGGAATCCGCTATGGCTACACCTTC
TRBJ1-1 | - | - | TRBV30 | CAWSDNEAFF | TGTGCCTGGAGTGACAATGAAGCTTTCTTT
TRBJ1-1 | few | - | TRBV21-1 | CASSKGDSHWNTEAFF | TGTGCCAGCAGCAAAGGGGACAGCCATTGGAACACTGAAGCTTTCTTT
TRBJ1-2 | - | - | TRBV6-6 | CASSYQSTAYGYTF | TGTGCCAGCAGTTACCAATCGACAGCCTATGGCTACACCTTC
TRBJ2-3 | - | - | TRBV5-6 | CASSLLWFDTQYF | TGTGCCAGCAGCTTGCTATGGTTCGATACGCAGTATTTT
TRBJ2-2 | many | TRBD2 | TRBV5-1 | CASSLDRGGTGELFF | TGCGCCAGCAGCTTGGACCGCGGGGGTACCGGGGAGCTGTTTTTT
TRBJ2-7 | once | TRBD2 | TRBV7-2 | CASSSLLADEQYF | TGTGCCAGCAGCTCCCTCCTAGCGGACGAGCAGTACTTC
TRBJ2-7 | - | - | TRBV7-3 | CASSLSQESYEQYF | TGTGCCAGCAGCTTATCGCAGGAAAGCTACGAGCAGTACTTC
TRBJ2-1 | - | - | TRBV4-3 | CASSQDAGANEQFF | TGCGCCAGCAGCCAAGATGCGGGGGCCAATGAGCAGTTCTTC
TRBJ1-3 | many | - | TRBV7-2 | CASSLEPRTRWDTIYF | TGTGCCAGCAGCTTAGAGCCCCGGACCCGGTGGGACACCATATATTTT
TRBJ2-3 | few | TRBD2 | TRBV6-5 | CASRTSGKGTDTQYF | TGTGCCAGCAGGACTAGCGGGAAAGGCACAGATACGCAGTATTTT
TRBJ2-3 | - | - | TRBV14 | CASSPGTRPPDTQYF | TGTGCCAGCAGCCCGGGGACCCGCCCCCCAGATACGCAGTATTTT
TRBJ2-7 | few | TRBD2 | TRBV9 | CASSVGPTSGGGLYEQYF | TGTGCCAGCAGCGTAGGGCCGACTAGCGGAGGTGGTCTCTACGAGCAGTACTTC
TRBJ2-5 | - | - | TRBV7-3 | CASSLGGGQTQYF | TGTGCCAGCAGCTTAGGCGGAGGACAGACCCAGTACTTC
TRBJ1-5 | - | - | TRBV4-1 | CASSQPTYSNQPQHF | TGCGCCAGCAGCCAACCGACTTATAGCAATCAGCCCCAGCATTTT
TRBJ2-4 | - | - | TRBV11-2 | CASSPPGQKNIQYF | TGTGCCAGCAGCCCCCCCGGACAGAAAAACATTCAGTACTTC
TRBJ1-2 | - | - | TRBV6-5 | CASSQHRVGGYTF | TGTGCCAGCAGTCAGCACAGGGTGGGTGGCTACACCTTC
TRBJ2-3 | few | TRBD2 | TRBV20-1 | CSATLGAGVGDTQYF | TGCAGTGCCACCCTGGGAGCGGGGGTCGGAGATACGCAGTATTTT
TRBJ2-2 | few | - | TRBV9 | CASSVGMEGTGELFF | TGTGCCAGCAGCGTAGGGATGGAGGGCACCGGGGAGCTGTTTTTT
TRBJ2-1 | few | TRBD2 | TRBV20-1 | CSASGGARNEQFF | TGCAGTGCTAGCGGGGGGGCCCGGAATGAGCAGTTCTTC
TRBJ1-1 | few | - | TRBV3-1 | CASSQLTTEAFF | TGTGCCAGCAGCCAATTAACCACTGAAGCTTTCTTT
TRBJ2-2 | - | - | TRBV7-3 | CASSLTTRGSTNTGELFF | TGTGCCAGCAGCTTAACCACGAGGGGGTCCACGAACACCGGGGAGCTGTTTTTT
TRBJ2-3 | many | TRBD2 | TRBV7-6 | CASTLAGASTDTQYF | TGTGCCAGCACACTAGCGGGGGCTAGCACAGATACGCAGTATTTT
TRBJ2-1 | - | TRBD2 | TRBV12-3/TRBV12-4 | CASSRDYQSLAQFF | TGTGCCAGCAGCCGGGACTACCAGTCCCTAGCGCAGTTCTTC
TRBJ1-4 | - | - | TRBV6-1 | CASSAYEKLFF | TGTGCCAGCAGTGCGTATGAAAAACTGTTTTTT
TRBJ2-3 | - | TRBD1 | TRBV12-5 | CASGWGQGRTDTQYF | TGTGCTAGTGGTTGGGGACAGGGGAGGACAGATACGCAGTATTTT
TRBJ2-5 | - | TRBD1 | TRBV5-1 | CASSLGDRVGETQYF | TGCGCCAGCAGCTTGGGGGACAGGGTAGGAGAGACCCAGTACTTC
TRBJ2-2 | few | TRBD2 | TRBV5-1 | CASSPRLAGLTNTGELFF | TGCGCCAGCAGCCCCCGTCTAGCGGGCCTAACGAACACCGGGGAGCTGTTTTTT
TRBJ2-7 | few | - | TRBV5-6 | CASTPVGGRANSYEQYF | TGTGCCAGCACCCCGGTGGGGGGCAGGGCGAATTCCTACGAGCAGTACTTC
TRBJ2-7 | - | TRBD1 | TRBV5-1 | CASSLTTGTGHEQYF | TGCGCCAGCAGCTTGACGACAGGGACAGGCCACGAGCAGTACTTC
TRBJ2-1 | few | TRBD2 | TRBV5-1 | CASTSSGSKQFF | TGCGCCAGCACTTCTAGCGGGAGTAAGCAGTTCTTC
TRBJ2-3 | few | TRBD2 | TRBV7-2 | CASSAAGATQIRSPF | TGTGCCAGCAGCGCAGCGGGGGCAACACAGATACGCAGTCCCTTT
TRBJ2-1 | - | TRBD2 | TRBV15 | CATSRGGGGTNEQFF | TGTGCCACCAGCAGGGGAGGCGGGGGGACCAATGAGCAGTTCTTC
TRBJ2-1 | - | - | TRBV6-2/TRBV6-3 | CASSPPPAVSYNEQFF | TGTGCCAGCAGTCCCCCCCCAGCAGTGTCCTACAATGAGCAGTTCTTC
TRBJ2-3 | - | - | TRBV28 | CASSLDFYRDTQYF | TGTGCCAGCAGTTTAGATTTCTATCGGGATACGCAGTATTTT
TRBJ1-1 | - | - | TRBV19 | CASSEDSNTEAFF | TGTGCCAGTAGTGAAGACTCGAACACTGAAGCTTTCTTT